This T cell receptor (beta chain) was recorded in a study of blood T cell repertoires in COVID-19. Profiled with immunoSEQ multiplex PCR; TCRdb holds only in-frame clones, not every one. The sample records a few hundred thousand clones, 80% to 85% being singletons. CDR3 size: 15 residues. The germline V gene encodes CDR1 SGDLS and CDR2 YYNGEE. V was trimmed by 1 base and J by 0 bases, leaving 7 bases between them. Those enrolled, adults aged roughly 18 to 89 years, came from fewer than 25 US areas. The clonotype was recovered from a woman in her forties who had recovered from COVID-19. The sample was PBMCs or T cells enriched from blood (not recorded which). V and J are TRBV9 and TRBJ1-4; tentatively, D is TRBD1 (5 bases). CDR3 DNA: TGTGCCAGCAGCGTAAGGGGCGCAACTAATGAAAAACTGTTTTTT. Protein product: CASSVRGATNEKLFF.